This T cell receptor (beta chain) was found in a study of CD8 T cells in ankylosing spondylitis. Study-level findings and limits: Ankylosing spondylitis blood seemed to carry a telltale TCR beta motif made of under ten highly homologous variants.

Comments on this clonotype: Its antigen remains unidentified.

The germline CDR1 and CDR2 sequences are DFQATT and SNEGSKA (reference sequence). This CDR3 is built from 15 residues. Unmatched junction bases numbered 7, after V lost 3 bases and J lost 1 base. Each CDR3 protein gets one entry after TCRdb re-called the 5' RACE reads with MiXCR. Seen here are about 800,000 distinct CDR3 sequences, over 9.5% observed once, and the top ten hold approximately 0.46%. The sample comprised blood, either unsorted or a sorted T cell fraction (not recorded which). This clonotype originated in a male donor with ankylosing spondylitis. The rearrangement joins TRBV20-1 to TRBJ2-7, with 9 bases identical to TRBD2. The CDR3 loop is CSASAGTSLSYEQYF. CDR3 sequence (DNA): TGCAGTGCTAGTGCCGGGACTAGCTTGTCCTACGAGCAGTACTTC.